These 27 T cell receptor beta chains share one sample of origin, sequenced in a study of identical twins. TCRdb re-called the 5' RACE reads through MiXCR, storing one row per CDR3 protein. Altogether some 320,000 distinct CDR3 sequences are present, 9% to 15% being singletons, with the ten largest covering just over 7%. This sample also appeared in a second study, on yellow fever vaccine responses in identical twins.

Sequenced input: CD8+ T cells sorted from blood. These TCRs come from a woman under 30 in good health.

The sample holds a few counts of this clonotype. The chain has TRBV20-1 and TRBJ2-7, with 10 nucleotides matching TRBD2. Germline V gene lookup returns CDR1 DFQATT and CDR2 SNEGSKA (reference sequence). Trimming cost V 2 bases and J 4 bases; bases outside gene matches: 5. CDR3 size: 14 residues. The DNA of the CDR3 is TGCAGTGCTAGAACAGCGGGAGGGGATTACGAGCAGTACTTC. The encoded protein is CSARTAGGDYEQYF.

In this sample, this clonotype turned up many times. CDR3 sequence: CASSQTGDGEQFF. CDR3 DNA sequence: TGTGCCAGCAGCCAAACAGGGGACGGTGAGCAGTTCTTC. This chain links TRBV7-9 with TRBJ2-1; 7 bases line up with TRBD1. The J segment lost 9 bases and the V segment lost 5 bases, leaving 7 bases of the junction unmatched. The CDR3 contains 13 residues. Germline V gene lookup returns CDR1 SEHNR and CDR2 FQNEAQ (reference sequence).

This clonotype was seen at least ten times. V is TRBV5-1 and J is TRBJ1-6, with D possibly being TRBD1 (6 bases). V was cut by 2 bases and J by 10 bases, with 19 bases left in between. CDR1 is SGHRS and CDR2 is YFSETQ in the germline V gene. The CDR3 loop spans 16 amino acids. The CDR3 region has the DNA TGCGCCAGCAGCTTCAGGGGAGGCTCCCGCGGCTCACCCCTCCACTTT. It codes for CASSFRGGSRGSPLHF.

A few counts support this clonotype. The chain couples TRBV15 to TRBJ2-4, with a possible D match to TRBD2 (6 bases). The germline gives CDR1 LNHNV, CDR2 YYDKDF (reference sequence). The CDR3 contains 13 residues. Trimming took off 0 bases at V and 9 bases at J, with 9 bases between the two ends. The CDR3 protein is CATSRDLGGIQYF. The CDR3 nucleotides read TGTGCCACCAGCAGAGATTTGGGGGGCATTCAGTACTTC.

The sample holds a few counts of this clonotype. This chain connects TRBV7-9 to TRBJ1-4; tentatively, D is TRBD1 (5 bases). Germline V lookup: CDR1 SEHNR, CDR2 FQNEAQ (reference sequence). V lost 5 bases and J lost 5, with 15 bases in between. This CDR3 contains 15 residues. CDR3 loop: CASSEYRDQNEKLFF. In DNA, the CDR3 is TGTGCCAGCAGCGAATACCGGGACCAGAATGAAAAACTGTTTTTT.

This clonotype was observed many times. The chain has TRBV20-1 and TRBJ2-7; D call uncertain. The CDR3 runs to 15 residues. Trimming removed 3 bases at V and 1 base at J, with 16 bases between. The germline V gene encodes CDR1 DFQATT and CDR2 SNEGSKA (reference sequence). The CDR3 DNA sequence: TGCAGTGCTAGGGCTATCTCGGGCGATTCCTACGAGCAGTACTTC. Its translation: CSARAISGDSYEQYF.

Details on this clonotype: The CDR3 does not end in the conserved phenylalanine or tryptophan, so this is likely a read error. The J gene is TRBJ2-3, the V gene TRBV2; no definite D call. Germline V gives CDR1 SNHLY, CDR2 FYNNEI. V was clipped by 7 bases and J by 4 bases, with 6 bases between them. The CDR3 consists of 11 residues. As DNA, the CDR3 is TGTGCCAGCAACCTCGCAGATACGCAGTATCTT. This codes for CASNLADTQYL.

In DNA form, the CDR3 reads TGTGCCAGCAGTTACTCGTCCACGGGGCACCAACCTTTCAATGAGCAGTTCTTC. Translated: CASSYSSTGHQPFNEQFF. The chain has TRBV6-5 and TRBJ2-1; D assignment may be TRBD1 or TRBD2 (5 bases each). Germline-derived CDR1 and CDR2 are MNHEY and SVGAGI. V gave up 0 bases and J gave up 6 bases, with 21 bases separating them. This CDR3 contains 18 residues.

This chain uses TRBV27 with TRBJ2-5; tentative D call: TRBD2 (5 bases). CDR3 length: 14 amino acids. Trimming shortened V by 4 bases and J by 2 bases, and 11 bases separated the two germline ends. From germline, CDR1 is MNHEY and CDR2 SMNVEV (reference sequence). The CDR3 region is CASSSPGNQETQYF. As DNA, the CDR3 is TGTGCCAGCAGTTCACCCGGGAATCAAGAGACCCAGTACTTC.

The table lists this clonotype with a few counts. This chain connects TRBV5-1 to TRBJ2-7, with 8 bases that match TRBD2. V gave up 1 base and J gave up 3 bases; unmatched junction bases: 6. This CDR3 is 15 amino acids long. Per germline, CDR1 SGHRS and CDR2 YFSETQ. CDR3 protein: CASSLLPGGGYEQYF. CDR3 coding DNA: TGCGCCAGCAGCTTGTTACCGGGAGGGGGCTACGAGCAGTACTTC.

This clonotype was observed a handful of times. The gene calls are TRBV20-1 and TRBJ2-3; D unclear. V was shortened by 2 bases and J by 5 bases, with 11 bases between the two germline ends. CDR1 and CDR2 (germline): DFQATT, SNEGSKA (reference sequence). This CDR3 contains 13 residues. This CDR3 reads CSARLPEIDTQYF. CDR3 coding DNA: TGCAGTGCTAGACTACCAGAGATAGATACGCAGTATTTT.

This clonotype was detected a few times. The V and J genes are TRBV12-3 or TRBV12-4 and TRBJ2-3; TRBD2 matches at 11 bases. The trim removed 7 bases at V and 6 bases at J, leaving 9 bases unmatched. The CDR3 runs to 15 residues. CDR3 coding DNA: TGTGCCAGCACCCAACTAGCGGGGGCCTTGGATACGCAGTATTTT. This codes for CASTQLAGALDTQYF.

This clonotype occurred many times. V gene TRBV5-1 combines with J gene TRBJ2-5; D remains unclear. This CDR3 has 15 amino acids. Deletions cut 0 bases from V and 2 bases from J, with 11 bases between. Looked up from germline, CDR1 is SGHRS and CDR2 is YFSETQ. CDR3: CASSLAWAGQETQYF. The CDR3 region has the DNA TGCGCCAGCAGCTTGGCCTGGGCAGGTCAAGAGACCCAGTACTTC. The whole variable domain, filled in from reference TRBV5-1 and TRBJ2-5, reads KAGVTQTPRYLIKTRGQQVTLSCSPISGHRSVSWYQQTPGQGLQFLFEYFSETQRNKGNFPGRFSGRQFSNSRSEMNVSTLELGDSALYLCASSLAWAGQETQYFGPGTRLLVL.

This clonotype was detected a few times. The rearrangement uses TRBV6-1 and TRBJ2-7; 7 bases line up with TRBD1. Per germline, CDR1 MNHNS and CDR2 SASEGT. This CDR3 has 15 residues. Trimming removed 5 bases from V and 7 bases from J; junction bases left unmatched: 14. CDR3 region: CASSPQGQAVLEQYV. DNA of the CDR3: TGTGCCAGCAGTCCCCAAGGACAGGCCGTCCTAGAGCAGTACGTC.

This clonotype was seen a few times. The chain has TRBV29-1 and TRBJ2-7; D remains unclear. CDR1 and CDR2 (germline): SQVTM, ANQGSEA. The CDR3 runs to 12 residues. The V end was cut by 2 bases, the J end by 2 bases, with 7 bases between. This CDR3 is CSVESGTYEQYF. The CDR3 DNA reads TGCAGCGTTGAATCCGGCACCTACGAGCAGTACTTC.

This clonotype has ten or more counts. V usage is TRBV5-1 and J usage is TRBJ2-1; the D gene is possibly TRBD2 (6 bases). V lost 4 bases to trimming and J lost 3 bases, with 14 bases between them. This CDR3 is 15 amino acids long. Germline CDR1 SGHRS, CDR2 YFSETQ. The CDR3 DNA follows: TGCGCCAGCAGCACGGACGGGACTGTCTACAATGAGCAGTTCTTC. Protein sequence: CASSTDGTVYNEQFF.

This clonotype was seen more than once but under ten times. Given a much more abundant clone one base away, this may be a read error. V is TRBV20-1 and J is TRBJ2-1; 10 bases line up with TRBD2. Germline CDR1 is DFQATT and CDR2 is SNEGSKA (reference sequence). The CDR3 runs 16 residues. CDR3 protein: CCARAPLAGDHNEQFF. CDR3 in DNA: TGCTGTGCTAGAGCTCCCCTAGCGGGAGACCACAATGAGCAGTTCTTC.

This clonotype was detected many times. CDR3: CSVAGNEQFF. CDR3 nucleotide sequence: TGCAGCGTTGCCGGGAATGAGCAGTTCTTC. This chain connects TRBV29-1 to TRBJ2-1; D remains ambiguous. CDR3 length equals 10 residues. Per the germline V gene, CDR1 is SQVTM and CDR2 is ANQGSEA. Trimming took 4 bases from V and 7 from J, leaving 5 bases between them.

This clonotype came up a few times. This chain joins TRBV27 and TRBJ1-1, with TRBD1 as a possible D gene (6 bases). The CDR3 is 15 amino acids. The germline CDR1 and CDR2 sequences are MNHEY and SMNVEV (reference sequence). With 0 bases removed from V and 1 base from J, the gap between germline ends came to 9 bases. The CDR3 region has the DNA TGTGCCAGCAGTTTATCGATACAGGGGAACACTGAAGCTTTCTTT. Translating it yields CASSLSIQGNTEAFF.

This chain uses TRBV10-3 with TRBJ2-7; D tentatively reads TRBD1 or TRBD2 (5 bases each). V gave up 1 base and J gave up 5 bases, with 9 bases separating them. Germline values: CDR1 ENHRY, CDR2 SYGVKD. CDR3 size: 13 residues. CDR3 amino acids: CAISEFQGDEQYV. The DNA of the CDR3 is TGTGCCATCAGTGAGTTCCAGGGAGACGAGCAGTACGTC.

This CDR3 reads CASTFPGNKQYF. DNA for the CDR3: TGTGCCAGCACCTTCCCGGGGAATAAGCAGTACTTC. This chain joins TRBV12-3 or TRBV12-4 and TRBJ2-7, with D perhaps matching TRBD2 (5 bases). CDR3 size: 12 residues. V dropped 7 bases and J dropped 8 bases, with 15 bases sitting between them.

This clonotype was picked up a small number of times. The rearrangement links TRBV4-1 to TRBJ1-4, with TRBD1 as a possible D gene (6 bases). Trimming left V 0 bases short and J 3 bases short, with 8 bases between. The CDR3 consists of 15 residues. CDR1 MGHRA and CDR2 YSYEKL come from the germline V gene. The CDR3 DNA is TGCGCCAGCAGCCAAGACGAGGGGGCTAATGAAAAACTGTTTTTT. Its translation is CASSQDEGANEKLFF.

This clonotype was seen a handful of times. This rearrangement joins TRBV10-3 to TRBJ1-5, with 10 nucleotides matching TRBD1. V trimming: 10 bases; J trimming: 6 bases; junction bases outside the gene matches: 9. Germline CDR1 and CDR2: ENHRY and SYGVKD. CDR3 length equals 14 residues. Here the CDR3 reads CASGGQGCCQPQHF. For the CDR3, the DNA is TGTGCCAGCGGGGGACAGGGGTGTTGTCAGCCCCAGCATTTT.

The rearrangement joins TRBV6-1 to TRBJ2-6, with D hard to call. Trimming stripped 7 bases from V and 2 bases from J, with 9 bases between. The CDR3 is 14 residues long. In germline, CDR1 is MNHNS, CDR2 SASEGT. In nucleotides, the CDR3 is TGTGCCAGCACCACCACAGCTGGGGCCAACGTCCTGACTTTC. It codes for CASTTTAGANVLTF.

This clonotype has only a few counts. The V and J genes are TRBV5-1 and TRBJ2-7; D remains unclear. The V end lost 0 bases, the J end lost 5 bases, and 12 bases lay between the germline ends. CDR1 is SGHRS and CDR2 is YFSETQ in the germline V gene. The CDR3 has 14 residues. The chain's CDR3 is CASSLAGVVDEQYF. For the CDR3, the DNA is TGCGCCAGCAGCTTGGCAGGCGTGGTCGACGAGCAGTACTTC.

In this sample, this clonotype turned up a few times. CDR3 sequence (DNA): TGCAGTGCTAGTTCCGGGACCTATGGCTACACCTTC. Its translation is CSASSGTYGYTF. The V and J genes are TRBV20-1 and TRBJ1-2, with D maybe TRBD1 (5 bases). Germline CDR1 and CDR2: DFQATT and SNEGSKA (reference sequence). The CDR3 is 12 amino acids. V was pared by 3 bases and J by 4 bases, with 9 bases between.

The J gene is TRBJ2-1, the V gene TRBV20-1; TRBD2 might be the D (5 bases). The CDR3 has 13 residues. Germline loops: CDR1 DFQATT, CDR2 SNEGSKA (reference sequence). V gave up 5 bases and J gave up 4 bases, with 12 bases separating them. The CDR3 sequence is CSAVRGLYNEQFF. The CDR3 DNA sequence: TGCAGTGCTGTTCGGGGTCTGTACAATGAGCAGTTCTTC.